These T cell receptor beta chains were read from a single sample in a study of Ad26.COV2.S vaccination and SARS-CoV-2 variants. Sequencing used immunoSEQ multiplex PCR; TCRdb keeps in-frame clones, though not all of them. The sample shows about 350,000 clones, roughly 94% of them seen only once. The sequences come from peripheral blood, collected after recovery from COVID-19. These receptors were obtained from a human donor who had recovered from COVID-19. Both conserved end residues are part of each CDR3. A D gene is named only where the DNA matches it firmly.

TRBJ1-2	TRBD1	TRBV11-2	CASSLTGRTGDLF	TGTGCCAGCAGCTTAACCGGCAGGACAGGGGATTTGTTC
TRBJ2-7	TRBD1	TRBV6-5	CASTSGTGTHEQYF	TGTGCCAGCACCTCCGGGACAGGGACCCACGAGCAGTACTTC
TRBJ2-2	TRBD1	TRBV28	CASSLFRDRGLRTGELFF	TGTGCCAGCAGTTTATTCCGGGACAGGGGGCTAAGGACCGGGGAGCTGTTTTTT
TRBJ2-1	NA	TRBV5-4	CASTEGGPYNEQFF	TGTGCCAGTACCGAGGGGGGTCCCTACAATGAGCAGTTCTTC
TRBJ1-1	NA	TRBV12-3/TRBV12-4	CASSPSRTEAFF	TGTGCCAGCAGTCCCTCGCGCACTGAAGCTTTCTTT
TRBJ1-1	NA	TRBV7-2	CASSSRGMNTEAFF	TGTGCCAGCAGTTCCCGGGGTATGAACACTGAAGCTTTCTTT
TRBJ1-3	NA	TRBV5-6	CASSSPTAAGNTIYF	TGTGCCAGCAGCTCCCCGACAGCTGCGGGAAACACCATATATTTT
TRBJ2-5	NA	TRBV11-2	CASSPLGTGQETQYF	TGTGCCAGCAGCCCCCTTGGGACGGGGCAAGAGACCCAGTACTTC
TRBJ1-4	NA	TRBV4-1	CASSQDMGPEKLFF	TGCGCCAGCAGCCAAGATATGGGCCCCGAAAAACTGTTTTTT
TRBJ2-7	TRBD1	TRBV18	CASSPLDRDEQYF	TGTGCCAGCTCACCCCTTGACAGGGACGAGCAGTACTTC
TRBJ2-7	NA	TRBV11-2	CASSLATDYEQYF	TGTGCCAGCAGCTTAGCGACCGACTACGAGCAGTACTTC
TRBJ2-2	TRBD2	TRBV3-1/TRBV3-2	CASSYLNVVQAGAGELFF	TGTGCCAGCAGCTACTTAAACGTCGTACAGGCGGGGGCCGGGGAGCTGTTTTTT
TRBJ1-1	NA	TRBV5-1	CASSLSGAGAFF	TGCGCCAGCAGCTTGTCAGGGGCGGGGGCTTTCTTT
TRBJ2-6	NA	TRBV4-1	CASSPKRWANVLTF	TGCGCCAGCAGCCCCAAGAGGTGGGCCAACGTCCTGACTTTC
TRBJ1-6	TRBD1	TRBV6-2/TRBV6-3	CASSYRTGVGSPLHF	TGTGCCAGCAGTTACCGGACAGGGGTAGGCTCACCCCTCCACTTT
TRBJ2-6	NA	TRBV11-3	CASSSGTPSGANVLTF	TGTGCCAGCAGCTCCGGGACACCTTCTGGGGCCAACGTCCTGACTTTC
TRBJ1-5	NA	TRBV6-5	CASSYRPGPNQPQHF	TGTGCCAGCAGTTACCGGCCGGGCCCCAATCAGCCCCAGCATTTT
TRBJ2-7	NA	TRBV11-1	CASSLERGHSYEQYF	TGTGCCAGCAGCTTAGAGCGGGGACACTCCTACGAGCAGTACTTC
TRBJ2-7	TRBD1	TRBV5-1	CASSQDRVYEQYF	TGCGCCAGCAGCCAGGACAGGGTCTACGAGCAGTACTTC
TRBJ1-1	NA	TRBV14	CASRGRDEAFF	TGTGCCAGCAGGGGACGGGATGAAGCTTTCTTT
TRBJ2-2	NA	TRBV4-1	CASSQVGGTGELFF	TGCGCCAGCAGCCAAGTAGGGGGCACCGGGGAGCTGTTTTTT
TRBJ2-2	NA	TRBV27	CASSPRSGTGELFF	TGTGCCAGCAGTCCCAGGTCGGGGACCGGGGAGCTGTTTTTT
TRBJ1-2	NA	TRBV29-1	CSVVGGPGDYGYTF	TGCAGCGTTGTGGGGGGCCCGGGGGACTATGGCTACACCTTC